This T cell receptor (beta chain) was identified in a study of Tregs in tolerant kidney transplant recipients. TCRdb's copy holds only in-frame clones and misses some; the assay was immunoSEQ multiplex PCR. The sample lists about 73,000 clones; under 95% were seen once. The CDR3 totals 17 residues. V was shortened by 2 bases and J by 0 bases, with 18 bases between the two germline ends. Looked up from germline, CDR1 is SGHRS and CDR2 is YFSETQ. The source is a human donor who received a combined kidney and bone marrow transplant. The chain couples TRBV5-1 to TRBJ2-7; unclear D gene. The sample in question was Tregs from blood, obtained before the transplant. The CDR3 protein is CASSFESGGASSYEQYF. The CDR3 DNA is TGCGCCAGCAGCTTTGAATCCGGCGGAGCGAGCTCCTACGAGCAGTACTTC.